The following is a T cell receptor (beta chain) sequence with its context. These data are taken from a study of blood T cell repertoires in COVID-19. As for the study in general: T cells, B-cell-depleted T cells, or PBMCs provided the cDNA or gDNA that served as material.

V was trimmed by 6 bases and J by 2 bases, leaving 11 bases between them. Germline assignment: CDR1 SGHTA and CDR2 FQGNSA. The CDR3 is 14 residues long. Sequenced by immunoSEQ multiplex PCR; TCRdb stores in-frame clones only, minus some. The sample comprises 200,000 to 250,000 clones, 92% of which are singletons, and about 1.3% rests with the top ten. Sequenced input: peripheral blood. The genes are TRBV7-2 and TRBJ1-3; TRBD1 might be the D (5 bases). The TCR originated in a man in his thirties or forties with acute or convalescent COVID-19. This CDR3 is CASRTGTAGNTIYF. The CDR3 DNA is TGTGCCAGCAGGACCGGGACTGCTGGAAACACCATATATTTT.